The 20 T cell receptor beta chains given below trace back to one sample, sequenced in a study of CD8 T cells in Susac syndrome. Random hexamers were used to reverse transcribe about 0.45 to 1 ug of RNA. TCRdb itself ran the immunoSEQ multiplex PCR reads through MiXCR, one entry per CDR3 protein. Of 140,000 or so distinct CDR3 sequences detected, 94% appear once; the ten largest clones hold under 0.095%. The sequenced sample was CD4+ T cells from PBMCs. These TCRs come from a human donor in good health.

The V call is TRBV5-1, the J call TRBJ2-7; 9 bases map to TRBD1. The CDR3 length is 14 residues. Trimming at V came to 4 bases and at J to 6 bases, leaving 8 bases not matched to a gene. Germline V lookup: CDR1 SGHRS, CDR2 YFSETQ. DNA for the CDR3: TGCGCCAGCAGCCCAGGACAGGGGCCCAGCGAGCAGTACTTC. Its translation is CASSPGQGPSEQYF. The variable domain in full, completed from reference TRBV5-1 and TRBJ2-7, reads KAGVTQTPRYLIKTRGQQVTLSCSPISGHRSVSWYQQTPGQGLQFLFEYFSETQRNKGNFPGRFSGRQFSNSRSEMNVSTLELGDSALYLCASSPGQGPSEQYFGPGTRLTVT.

The chain combines TRBV5-1 with TRBJ2-7; TRBD2 matches at 13 bases. V shed 2 bases and J 3 bases; nucleotides not matched to a gene: 8. Germline V gene lookup returns CDR1 SGHRS and CDR2 YFSETQ. CDR3 size: 17 residues. CDR3 nucleotides: TGCGCCAGCAGCTTCGGACTAGCGGGAGCCCCCAGCTACGAGCAGTACTTC. Its protein is CASSFGLAGAPSYEQYF.

The gene calls are TRBV11-2 and TRBJ2-7, with D possibly being TRBD1 (6 bases). Germline V CDR1 and CDR2: SGHAT, FQNNGV. This CDR3 has 14 amino acids. The V and J ends lost 1 base and 3 bases respectively, with 10 bases between them. The CDR3 sequence: CASSLVAGVYEQYF. The CDR3 bases are TGTGCCAGCAGCTTAGTCGCAGGGGTCTACGAGCAGTACTTC.

J is TRBJ2-4 and V is TRBV5-6, with D possibly matching TRBD2 (5 bases). Trimming removed 1 base at V and 5 bases at J, with 16 bases between. The germline V gene has CDR1 SGHDT and CDR2 YYEEEE. The CDR3 sequence is 16 residues long. CDR3 nucleotides: TGTGCCAGCAGCTTGCGTCTCCGGGGTATCCAAAACATTCAGTACTTC. This encodes CASSLRLRGIQNIQYF.

The chain is built from TRBV7-2 and TRBJ2-4; TRBD2 matches at 9 bases. V lost 5 bases, J lost 0 bases, and 11 bases stayed unmatched. Germline V lookup: CDR1 SGHTA, CDR2 FQGNSA. This CDR3 has 18 amino acids. CDR3 region: CASSPTISGRGAKNIQYF. The CDR3 nucleotides read TGTGCCAGCAGCCCCACAATTAGCGGGAGAGGAGCCAAAAACATTCAGTACTTC.

The chain recombines TRBV12-3 or TRBV12-4 with TRBJ2-2; 9 nucleotides agree with TRBD2. The CDR3 runs 17 residues. V lost 5 bases and J lost 6; bases outside the gene matches: 13. CDR3 sequence: CASSTGRLAGLAGELFF. The CDR3 nucleotides are TGTGCCAGCAGTACCGGGAGGCTAGCGGGATTGGCCGGGGAGCTGTTTTTT.

The chain recombines TRBV30 with TRBJ2-3; TRBD2 aligns across 11 bases. Germline values: CDR1 GTSNPN, CDR2 SVGIG (reference sequence). This CDR3 spans 18 amino acids. The V gene end was trimmed by 4 bases and the J gene end by 2 bases; junction bases not matched to a gene: 14. CDR3 sequence (DNA): TGTGCCTGGAATAAGGGGACTAGCGGTTCTCGACCCACAGATACGCAGTATTTT. It translates to CAWNKGTSGSRPTDTQYF. The full variable domain, its missing parts supplied by reference TRBV30 and TRBJ2-3, is SQTIHQWPATLVQPVGSPLSLECTVEGTSNPNLYWYRQAAGRGLQLLFYSVGIGQISSEVPQNLSASRPQDRQFILSSKKLLLSDSGFYLCAWNKGTSGSRPTDTQYFGPGTRLTVL.

The chain carries TRBV5-4 and TRBJ2-1; the D gene is possibly TRBD1 (5 bases). The V end was cut by 4 bases, the J end by 2 bases, with 13 bases between. The germline gives CDR1 SGHNT, CDR2 YYREEE (reference sequence). CDR3 length equals 15 residues. The DNA for the CDR3 is TGTGCCAGCAGCCTCCGGCAGGGTCCCTACAATGAGCAGTTCTTC. This codes for CASSLRQGPYNEQFF.

This clonotype was picked up one time. V is TRBV28 and J is TRBJ1-2; D is ambiguous. The CDR3 covers 12 residues. Germline values: CDR1 MDHEN, CDR2 SYDVKM. V was cut by 6 bases and J by 5 bases, with 10 bases left in between. In nucleotides, the CDR3 is TGTGCCAGCAGATCCGGGCCTTATGGCTACACCTTC. Protein sequence: CASRSGPYGYTF.

The V and J genes are TRBV6-5 and TRBJ1-3; D not certain. This CDR3 is 12 amino acids long. V was shortened by 6 bases and J by 11 bases, with 14 bases between the two germline ends. Germline V gives CDR1 MNHEY, CDR2 SVGAGI. CDR3 residues: CASSNGPQAIYF. For the CDR3, the DNA is TGTGCCAGCAGCAACGGTCCCCAGGCCATATATTTT.

The chain couples TRBV29-1 to TRBJ2-3, with D possibly matching TRBD1 (5 bases). V was pared by 4 bases and J by 0 bases, with 11 bases between. The length of the CDR3 is 14 residues. The germline CDR1 and CDR2 sequences are SQVTM and ANQGSEA. CDR3: CSVVRQTSTDTQYF. CDR3 sequence (DNA): TGCAGCGTTGTAAGACAGACTAGCACAGATACGCAGTATTTT.

This clonotype was seen a single time. CDR3 DNA sequence: TGCAGCGTTGAAACGGAATTATCCTACAATGAGCAGTTCTTC. This encodes CSVETELSYNEQFF. The V gene is TRBV29-1, the J gene TRBJ2-1; D remains unclear. The V end lost 2 bases, the J end lost 1 base, and 9 bases lay between the germline ends. CDR1 is SQVTM and CDR2 is ANQGSEA in the germline V gene. The CDR3 runs to 14 residues.

The V call is TRBV27, the J call TRBJ1-1, with D maybe TRBD1 (5 bases). This CDR3 has 14 amino acids. Deletions cut 6 bases from V and 6 bases from J, with 17 bases between. The V gene's germline CDR1 is MNHEY and CDR2 SMNVEV (reference sequence). CDR3 DNA sequence: TGTGCCAGCAGCTCTTGGGGCATCGGGGCTGAAGCTTTCTTT. Translated: CASSSWGIGAEAFF.

The chain is built from TRBV30 and TRBJ2-7, with D perhaps matching TRBD1 or TRBD2 (6 bases each). The CDR3 covers 13 residues. Trimming took off 5 bases at V and 6 bases at J, with 17 bases between the two ends. CDR1 is GTSNPN and CDR2 is SVGIG in the germline V gene (reference sequence). The CDR3 is CAWGQPISGEQYF. CDR3 sequence (DNA): TGTGCCTGGGGACAGCCGATTAGCGGCGAGCAGTACTTC. Full variable domain (outside the CDR3, taken from reference TRBV30 and TRBJ2-7): SQTIHQWPATLVQPVGSPLSLECTVEGTSNPNLYWYRQAAGRGLQLLFYSVGIGQISSEVPQNLSASRPQDRQFILSSKKLLLSDSGFYLCAWGQPISGEQYFGPGTRLTVT.

The J gene is TRBJ2-7, the V gene TRBV6-1; D gene uncertain. Trimming removed 6 bases at V and 2 bases at J, with 11 bases between. The V gene's germline CDR1 is MNHNS and CDR2 SASEGT. The CDR3 covers 13 residues. The CDR3 region is CASRRTPTYEQYF. In DNA, the CDR3 is TGTGCCAGCAGACGAACACCGACCTACGAGCAGTACTTC.

This clonotype was counted only a few times. The DNA for the CDR3 is TGTGCCAGCAGCTTGGGGGGTTTTGGCAATCAGCCCCAGCATTTT. Encoded protein: CASSLGGFGNQPQHF. V and J are TRBV5-4 and TRBJ1-5; D not resolved. The germline CDR1 and CDR2 sequences are SGHNT and YYREEE (reference sequence). CDR3 length: 15 amino acids. Trimming removed 0 bases from V and 2 bases from J, with 9 bases in between.

CDR3 sequence: CASSLGSGSNGELFF. CDR3 bases: TGCGCCAGCAGCTTGGGTAGCGGGAGTAACGGGGAGCTGTTTTTT. The rearrangement links TRBV5-1 to TRBJ2-2, with 9 bases identical to TRBD2. CDR1 SGHRS and CDR2 YFSETQ come from the germline V gene. The V and J ends lost 0 bases and 7 bases, in that order; junction bases with no gene match: 4. This CDR3 has 15 amino acids.

The chain combines TRBV6-1 with TRBJ2-4, with 8 bases identical to TRBD2. Germline values: CDR1 MNHNS, CDR2 SASEGT. CDR3 length: 17 residues. V dropped 0 bases and J dropped 3; count of bases not matched to a gene: 7. CDR3 protein: CASSEAAAGAGKNIQYF. Here the CDR3 DNA reads TGTGCCAGCAGTGAAGCGGCAGCGGGGGCGGGCAAAAACATTCAGTACTTC.

V and J are TRBV4-1 and TRBJ2-1, with a tentative D call TRBD2 (7 bases). CDR1 and CDR2 from the germline V gene are MGHRA and YSYEKL. V was cut by 4 bases and J by 5 bases, with 12 bases left in between. This CDR3 contains 14 residues. CDR3 region: CASSRGGIDNEQFF. The CDR3 DNA reads TGCGCCAGCAGCCGGGGGGGCATAGACAATGAGCAGTTCTTC.

This clonotype occurred a few times. J is TRBJ2-3 and V is TRBV18; 8 bases are a match to TRBD2. The CDR3 length is 16 residues. J lost 1 base, V lost 3 bases, and 6 bases had no gene match. Germline lookup yields CDR1 KGHSH and CDR2 LQKENI. The CDR3 bases are TGTGCCAGCTCACCTCGAACTAGCGGCGGCACAGATACGCAGTATTTT. This translates into CASSPRTSGGTDTQYF.